The source of this T cell receptor beta chain is a study of graft-versus-host responses after intestinal transplantation. On the study more broadly: Recipients uniformly received anti-thymocyte globulin induction, followed by tacrolimus and steroids for about three years. Whole-study results and caveats: Recipient marrow harbored GvH clones, some of which surfaced first in ileum or blood.

V lost 4 bases and J lost 10; bases outside the gene matches: 2. CDR3 length: 13 residues. The V gene's germline CDR1 is SGHTA and CDR2 FQGTGA. This table comes from immunoSEQ multiplex PCR, and its TCRdb copy is limited to in-frame clones, with some not included. This sample carries more than 9,000 clones, 80% to 95% of them seen once, and the ten largest clones take 5.1%. This clone occurred a few times. The antigen remains unidentified. The receptor comes from a human patient who received an intestinal transplant, so some T cells may come from the graft donor. V gene TRBV7-3 combines with J gene TRBJ2-1, with 12 bases identical to TRBD2. The specimen was PBMCs, collected 68 days after transplant. The CDR3 sequence: CASSSLAGGEQFF. The CDR3 DNA follows: TGTGCCAGCAGCTCCCTAGCGGGGGGGGAGCAGTTCTTC.